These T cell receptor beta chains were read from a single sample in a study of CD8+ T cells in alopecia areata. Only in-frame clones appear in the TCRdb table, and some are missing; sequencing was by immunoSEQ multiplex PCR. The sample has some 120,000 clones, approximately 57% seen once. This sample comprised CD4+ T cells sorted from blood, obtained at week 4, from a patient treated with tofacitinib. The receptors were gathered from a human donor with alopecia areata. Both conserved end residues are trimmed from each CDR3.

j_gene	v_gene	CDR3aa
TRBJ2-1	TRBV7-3	ASSADRYNEQF
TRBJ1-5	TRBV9	ASSVGWDQPQH
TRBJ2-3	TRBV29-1	SVAQGGTDTQY
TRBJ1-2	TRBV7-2	ASSQRVGYT
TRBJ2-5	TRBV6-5	ASSYVAGEVGKTQY
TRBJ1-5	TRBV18	ASSPAQGSNQPQH
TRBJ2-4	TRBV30	AWSYTGGEAKNIQY
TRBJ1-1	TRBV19	ASSILGGLGTEAF
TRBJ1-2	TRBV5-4	ASSRDSLRDYGYT
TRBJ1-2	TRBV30	AWSVQGGYT
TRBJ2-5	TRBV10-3	AISESTAQETQY
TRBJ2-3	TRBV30	AWSVSRGQY
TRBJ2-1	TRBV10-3	ATGTPGNEQF
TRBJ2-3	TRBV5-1	ASSPRTVAGGTDTQY
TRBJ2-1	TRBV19	ASSIGRPPAYEQF
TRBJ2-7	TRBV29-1	SVTKGQHEQY
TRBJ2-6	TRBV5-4	ASITEGLSGANVLT
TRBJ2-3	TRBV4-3	ASSQDFRDLTDTQY
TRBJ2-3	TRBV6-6	ASSPGIRTDTQY
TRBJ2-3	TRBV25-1	ASKLGQGDTQY
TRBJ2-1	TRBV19	ASSVGATLEQF
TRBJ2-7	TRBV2	ASGISYEQY
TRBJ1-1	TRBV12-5	ASGFGGDTEAF
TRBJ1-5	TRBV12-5	ASDGYQPQH
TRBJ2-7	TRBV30	AWSVGRYEQY
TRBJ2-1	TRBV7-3	ASSPGTVNEQF
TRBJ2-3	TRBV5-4	ASSLEPGVGDTQY
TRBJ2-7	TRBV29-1	SGAFGGFRY
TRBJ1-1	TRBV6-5	ASSPMGGEAF
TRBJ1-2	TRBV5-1	ASSLEGTAYGYT
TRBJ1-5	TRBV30	AWSVAGQGNQPQH
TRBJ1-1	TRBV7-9	ASSPDTLNTEAF
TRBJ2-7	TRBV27	ASSLDYGAYEQY
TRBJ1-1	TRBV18	ASSPRINTEAF
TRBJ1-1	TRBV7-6	ASSLGGDTEAF
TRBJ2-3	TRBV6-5	ARYNWTKFDTQY
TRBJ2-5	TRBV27	ASGFRDQETQY
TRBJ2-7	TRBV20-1	SARTYEQY
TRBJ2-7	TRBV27	ASSSPSGRAYEQY
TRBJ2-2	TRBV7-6	ASSQTENTGELF
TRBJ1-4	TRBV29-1	SGQGQGEGKLF
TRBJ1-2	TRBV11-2	ASSSEWDGYT
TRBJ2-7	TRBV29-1	SVVEGLMDYEQY
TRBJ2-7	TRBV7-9	ASSFYERGPHEQY
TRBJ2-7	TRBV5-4	ASRDGGTGATYEQY